A single sample gave rise to the 18 T cell receptor beta chains below, sequenced in a study of siplizumab effects on memory and regulatory T cells. Profiled with immunoSEQ multiplex PCR; TCRdb holds only in-frame clones, not every one. The repertoire holds roughly 60,000 clones, with more than 85% as singletons. The specimen was CD8+ T cells sorted from blood. The receptor source for this set is a human donor in good health.

The chain links TRBV28 to TRBJ1-3; D uncertain. CDR3 size: 14 residues. Trimming took off 2 bases at V and 1 base at J, with 6 bases between the two ends. CDR1 is MDHEN and CDR2 is SYDVKM in the germline V gene. Here the CDR3 DNA reads TGTGCCAGCAGTTTAGGTGGGTCTGGAAACACCATATATTTT. Its translation is CASSLGGSGNTIYF.

This sequence joins TRBV4-1 and TRBJ2-1; possible D gene TRBD1, 6 bases. CDR1 and CDR2 from the germline V gene are MGHRA and YSYEKL. This CDR3 contains 14 residues. V was pared by 4 bases and J by 7 bases, with 14 bases between. The DNA of the CDR3 is TGCGCCAGCAGCCGAACGGACAGTCGTAATGAGCAGTTCTTC. Translating it yields CASSRTDSRNEQFF.

This chain uses TRBV4-1 with TRBJ2-7, with 8 bases aligning to TRBD1. The CDR3 runs to 14 residues. J was trimmed by 6 bases and V by 0 bases; bases with no gene match: 4. CDR1 is MGHRA, CDR2 YSYEKL, per germline. The CDR3 protein is CASSQDIRGPEQYF. CDR3 DNA sequence: TGCGCCAGCAGCCAAGACATCAGGGGGCCCGAGCAGTACTTC.

This clone is labeled large. This chain links TRBV2 with TRBJ2-7; TRBD2 agrees at 11 bases. The trim removed 1 base at V and 2 bases at J, leaving 4 bases unmatched. The CDR3 sequence is 16 residues long. Germline assignment: CDR1 SNHLY and CDR2 FYNNEI. The CDR3 reads CASSEGTSGFTYEQYF. CDR3 bases: TGTGCCAGCAGTGAAGGGACTAGCGGGTTTACCTACGAGCAGTACTTC.

The CDR3 region is CASSDFTGKNIQYF. In nucleotides, the CDR3 is TGTGCCAGCAGCGATTTCACAGGGAAAAACATTCAGTACTTC. The gene calls are TRBV9 and TRBJ2-4, with a weak D call TRBD1 (6 bases). With 3 bases removed from V and 4 bases from J, the gap between germline ends came to 11 bases. Looked up from germline, CDR1 is SGDLS and CDR2 is YYNGEE. This CDR3 has 14 amino acids.

This clone was observed once. The gene calls are TRBV11-3 and TRBJ2-7; D is perhaps TRBD1 (5 bases). Germline V gives CDR1 SGHNT, CDR2 YENEEA. The V end lost 0 bases, the J end lost 3 bases, and 12 bases lay between the germline ends. The CDR3 loop spans 15 amino acids. Written as DNA, the CDR3 is TGTGCCAGCAGCTTAGATCGTCAGGGAATCTACGAGCAGTACTTC. Protein: CASSLDRQGIYEQYF. The entire variable domain, with the rest obtained from reference TRBV11-3 and TRBJ2-7, is as follows: EAGVVQSPRYKIIEKKQPVAFWCNPISGHNTLYWYLQNLGQGPELLIRYENEEAVDDSQLPKDRFSAERLKGVDSTLKIQPAELGDSAVYLCASSLDRQGIYEQYFGPGTRLTVT.

J is TRBJ2-7 and V is TRBV19; no firm D call. Germline CDR1 and CDR2: LNHDA and SQIVND (reference sequence). The V gene lost 5 bases and the J gene lost 5 bases, with 19 bases spanning the gap. The CDR3 spans 15 residues. CDR3 nucleotides: TGTGCCAGTAGTGCTCCGGGCCAGGTCCTCCACGAGCAGTACTTC. Translation: CASSAPGQVLHEQYF.

CDR3 coding DNA: TGCGCCAGCAGCCAAGATAGGGGGCAAGGGTATGGCTACACCTTC. This gives the protein CASSQDRGQGYGYTF. This chain uses TRBV4-1 with TRBJ1-2; 7 positions agree with TRBD1. Germline CDR1 and CDR2: MGHRA and YSYEKL. V lost 0 bases and J lost 5; bases outside the gene matches: 6. The CDR3 totals 15 residues.

The CDR3 reads CASSVGVDSNQPQHF. CDR3 nucleotides: TGTGCCAGCAGCGTAGGAGTTGACAGCAATCAGCCCCAGCATTTT. This rearrangement joins TRBV9 to TRBJ1-5; D not resolved. The CDR3 covers 15 residues. Germline CDR1 reads SGDLS; CDR2 reads YYNGEE. With 0 bases removed from V and 1 base from J, the gap between germline ends came to 8 bases.

This chain links TRBV5-4 with TRBJ2-5; D is uncertain. Trimming shortened V by 0 bases and J by 1 base, and 10 bases separated the two germline ends. The CDR3 extends over 15 amino acids. Germline loops: CDR1 SGHNT, CDR2 YYREEE (reference sequence). CDR3: CASSLAPRPQETQYF. The CDR3, as DNA: TGTGCCAGCAGCTTGGCCCCCCGGCCCCAAGAGACCCAGTACTTC.

This clone has just a few counts. The chain employs TRBV21-1 and TRBJ1-1. TRBV21-1 is a pseudogene. This CDR3 has 9 residues. This chain's CDR3 is CAFREKAFF. As DNA, the CDR3 is TGTGCCTTCCGGGAGAAAGCTTTCTTT.

The CDR3 DNA is TGTGCCAGCAGCTTATCGGGCAGCGAGCAGTACTTC. This encodes CASSLSGSEQYF. The chain combines TRBV7-8 with TRBJ2-7; unclear D gene. The CDR3 contains 12 residues. Deletions cut 2 bases from V and 6 bases from J, with 8 bases between. Germline loops: CDR1 SGHVS, CDR2 FQNEAQ.

The rearrangement links TRBV29-1 to TRBJ2-5; the D gene is possibly TRBD1 (6 bases). Germline lookup yields CDR1 SQVTM and CDR2 ANQGSEA. The V end lost 3 bases, the J end lost 2 bases, and 25 bases lay between the germline ends. This CDR3 is built from 18 residues. The CDR3 DNA reads TGCAGCGTTGAGAGTAGGGGAGTTGAGGGGGAGTTACAAGAGACCCAGTACTTC. Residues: CSVESRGVEGELQETQYF. Combining the CDR3 with reference TRBV29-1 and TRBJ2-5 gives the whole variable domain SAVISQKPSRDICQRGTSLTIQCQVDSQVTMMFWYRQQPGQSLTLIATANQGSEATYESGFVIDKFPISRPNLTFSTLTVSNMSPEDSSIYLCSVESRGVEGELQETQYFGPGTRLLVL.

V gene TRBV19 combines with J gene TRBJ1-1; tentatively, D is TRBD1 (5 bases). The V and J ends lost 1 base and 4 bases respectively, with 13 bases between them. The CDR3 spans 15 residues. In germline, CDR1 is LNHDA, CDR2 SQIVND (reference sequence). CDR3 protein: CASSIGGGTITEAFF. CDR3 nucleotides: TGTGCCAGTAGTATAGGGGGGGGTACGATCACTGAAGCTTTCTTT.

Only one count was recorded for this clone. V and J are TRBV10-3 and TRBJ2-7; D unclear. Germline V gives CDR1 ENHRY, CDR2 SYGVKD. The CDR3 extends over 14 amino acids. Trimming removed 0 bases from V and 3 bases from J, with 9 bases in between. The CDR3 DNA sequence: TGTGCCATCAGTGAGTCGGGTAACAACTACGAGCAGTACTTC. Encoded protein: CAISESGNNYEQYF.

The V call is TRBV11-3, the J call TRBJ2-2; D is unclear. CDR1 and CDR2 (germline): SGHNT, YENEEA. The length of the CDR3 is 13 residues. V gave up 2 bases and J gave up 5 bases, with 6 bases separating them. CDR3 protein: CASSLPGTGELFF. The CDR3 bases are TGTGCCAGCAGCTTACCGGGTACCGGGGAGCTGTTTTTT. Variable domain in full (rest from reference TRBV11-3 and TRBJ2-2): EAGVVQSPRYKIIEKKQPVAFWCNPISGHNTLYWYLQNLGQGPELLIRYENEEAVDDSQLPKDRFSAERLKGVDSTLKIQPAELGDSAVYLCASSLPGTGELFFGEGSRLTVL.

This clone was recorded only once. In nucleotides, the CDR3 is TGCAGCGTTGAAGAGACGGGGAATGAGCAGTTCTTC. It codes for CSVEETGNEQFF. The chain is built from TRBV29-1 and TRBJ2-1; perhaps TRBD2 as D (5 bases). The germline V gene encodes CDR1 SQVTM and CDR2 ANQGSEA. This CDR3 comprises 12 residues. V gave up 0 bases and J gave up 7 bases, with 7 bases separating them.

The chain carries TRBV7-2 and TRBJ2-7, with 7 bases fitting TRBD2. There are 18 residues in the CDR3. In germline, CDR1 is SGHTA, CDR2 FQGNSA. The trim removed 6 bases at V and 3 bases at J, leaving 20 bases unmatched. The CDR3 bases are TGTGCCAGCAGTCATGGGGGGGGTCCCAGCCGGGATAACTACGAGCAGTACTTC. Amino acids: CASSHGGGPSRDNYEQYF.